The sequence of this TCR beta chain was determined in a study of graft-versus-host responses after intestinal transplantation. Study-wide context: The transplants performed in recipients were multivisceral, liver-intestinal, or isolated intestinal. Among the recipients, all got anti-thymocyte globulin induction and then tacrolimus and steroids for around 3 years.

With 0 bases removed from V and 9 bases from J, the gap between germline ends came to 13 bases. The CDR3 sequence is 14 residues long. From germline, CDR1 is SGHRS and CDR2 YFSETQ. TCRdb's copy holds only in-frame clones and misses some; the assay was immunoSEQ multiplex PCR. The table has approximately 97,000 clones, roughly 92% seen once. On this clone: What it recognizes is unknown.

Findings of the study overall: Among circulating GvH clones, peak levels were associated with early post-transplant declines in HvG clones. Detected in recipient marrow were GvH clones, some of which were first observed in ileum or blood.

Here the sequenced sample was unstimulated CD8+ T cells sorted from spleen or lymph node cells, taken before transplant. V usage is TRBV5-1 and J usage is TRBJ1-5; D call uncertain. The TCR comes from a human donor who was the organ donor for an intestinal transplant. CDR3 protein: CASSLEYGRRPQHF. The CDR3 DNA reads TGCGCCAGCAGCTTGGAGTACGGCAGGCGGCCCCAGCATTTT.